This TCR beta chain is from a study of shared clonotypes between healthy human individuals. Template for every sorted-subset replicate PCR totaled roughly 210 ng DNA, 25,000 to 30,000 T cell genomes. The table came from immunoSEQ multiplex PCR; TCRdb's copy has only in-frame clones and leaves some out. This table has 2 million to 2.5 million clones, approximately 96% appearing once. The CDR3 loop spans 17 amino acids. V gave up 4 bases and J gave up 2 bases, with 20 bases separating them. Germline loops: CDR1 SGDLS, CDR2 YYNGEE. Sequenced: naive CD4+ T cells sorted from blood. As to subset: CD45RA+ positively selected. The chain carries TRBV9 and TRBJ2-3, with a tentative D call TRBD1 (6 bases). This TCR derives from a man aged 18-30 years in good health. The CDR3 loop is CASSTQGPLGATDTQYF. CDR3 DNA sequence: TGTGCCAGCAGCACCCAAGGCCCCTTGGGGGCCACAGATACGCAGTATTTT.